The subject of this entry is one TCR beta chain. The antigen remains unidentified. One end of the junction fails to match germline, which may point to a read error. The record originates from a study of T cells after yellow fever vaccination. General observations from the study: There was a possibility that FACS-sorted repertoires contained abundant clonotypes contaminating from the bulk population. A faster peak, day 5 versus 15, was reached by the weaker secondary response.

The germline gives CDR1 SQVTM, CDR2 ANQGSEA. The CDR3 consists of 14 residues. It was through 5'RACE template switching that TCR cDNA was made, with a universal primer site and UMIs added. From the 5' RACE reads, TCRdb called clonotypes with MiXCR, one entry per CDR3 protein. Among around 500,000 distinct CDR3 sequences listed, roughly 22% were seen once. The V call is TRBV29-1, the J call TRBJ1-4; 8 nucleotides agree with TRBD1. The sequenced sample was PBMCs, obtained about 21 days after the first yellow fever vaccination. This sequence originates from a man aged 18 to 30 who received the YFV17D yellow fever vaccine. This CDR3 is CSVEDRGENEKLFF. Here the CDR3 DNA reads TGCAGCGTCGAAGACAGGGGAGAAAATGAAAAACTGTTTTTT.